One and the same sample provided the 10 T cell receptor beta chains below, sequenced in a study of cytomegalovirus exposure and HLA in healthy donors. PCR primers comprised 60 Vbeta and 13 Jbeta primers. Measured with immunoSEQ multiplex PCR; TCRdb has only the in-frame clones, and not every one. Among 95,000 to 150,000 clones, 81% were seen once, and the ten largest hold less than 2.5%. Sequencing was carried out using PBMCs. The receptors shown here come from a woman aged 35 to 49 in good health and CMV-seronegative.

The chain combines TRBV9 with TRBJ2-1; 14 nucleotides line up with TRBD2. Trimming removed 4 bases from V and 6 bases from J; junction bases left unmatched: 3. CDR1 and CDR2 from the germline V gene are SGDLS and YYNGEE. This CDR3 has 15 amino acids. This CDR3 reads CASSFGTSGGNEQFF. The DNA for the CDR3 is TGTGCCAGCAGCTTTGGGACTAGCGGGGGCAATGAGCAGTTCTTC.

The genes are TRBV10-3 and TRBJ1-1, with unresolved D. The CDR3 is made up of 12 amino acids. The V gene lost 6 bases and the J gene lost 4 bases, with 9 bases spanning the gap. Germline-derived CDR1 and CDR2 are ENHRY and SYGVKD. The CDR3 nucleotides are TGTGCCATCAGGACCGGGGTCACTGAAGCTTTCTTT. Its translation is CAIRTGVTEAFF.

The CDR3 coding sequence is TGTGCCAGCAGTTTAGGGCGACAGGGAGCTCTTTCACCCCTCCACTTT. The encoded protein is CASSLGRQGALSPLHF. V and J are TRBV27 and TRBJ1-6; 7 nucleotides align to TRBD1. Germline values: CDR1 MNHEY, CDR2 SMNVEV (reference sequence). The CDR3 consists of 16 residues. V gave up 2 bases and J gave up 9 bases; unmatched junction bases: 10.

The chain joins TRBV10-1 to TRBJ2-7, with unresolved D. CDR1 and CDR2 (germline): WNHNN, SYGVQD (reference sequence). The ends were cut back, 7 bases at V and 5 bases at J, with 21 bases in the middle. This CDR3 spans 15 amino acids. The CDR3 here is CASNIWQEKFHEQYF. The DNA for the CDR3 is TGCGCCAGCAATATTTGGCAGGAAAAATTTCACGAGCAGTACTTC.

The genes are TRBV15 and TRBJ1-5; D possibly corresponds to TRBD1 (6 bases). The CDR3 has 15 amino acids. The germline gives CDR1 LNHNV, CDR2 YYDKDF (reference sequence). The V end lost 3 bases, the J end lost 3 bases, and 12 bases lay between the germline ends. Here the CDR3 reads CATSRWNRDNQPQHF. As DNA, the CDR3 is TGTGCCACCAGCAGGTGGAACAGGGACAATCAGCCCCAGCATTTT.

J is TRBJ2-1 and V is TRBV7-3, with 7 nucleotides matching TRBD1. Germline V gene sequence: CDR1 SGHTA, CDR2 FQGTGA. J was trimmed by 4 bases and V by 4 bases; bases with no gene match: 7. The CDR3 extends over 15 amino acids. CDR3 DNA sequence: TGTGCCAGCAGCTCCGGGACAGAAACATACAATGAGCAGTTCTTC. Translated: CASSSGTETYNEQFF. The full variable domain, in which reference TRBV7-3 and TRBJ2-1 provide the parts outside the CDR3, is GAGVSQTPSNKVTEKGKYVELRCDPISGHTALYWYRQSLGQGPEFLIYFQGTGAADDSGLPNDRFFAVRPEGSVSTLKIQRTERGDSAVYLCASSSGTETYNEQFFGPGTRLTVL.

V is TRBV10-3 and J is TRBJ2-2; 9 nucleotides agree with TRBD1. V was pared by 3 bases and J by 7 bases, with 9 bases of the junction left unmatched. The CDR3 spans 16 residues. Looked up from germline, CDR1 is ENHRY and CDR2 is SYGVKD. The CDR3 bases are TGTGCCATCAGTGATTCCGGGACAGGGTGGGACGGGGAGCTGTTTTTT. As protein: CAISDSGTGWDGELFF.

This clone has just a few counts. J is TRBJ2-7 and V is TRBV2, with D maybe TRBD1 (6 bases). This CDR3 spans 13 amino acids. The germline V gene has CDR1 SNHLY and CDR2 FYNNEI. Trimming shortened V by 6 bases and J by 5 bases, and 14 bases separated the two germline ends. The CDR3 sequence is CASRRTEINEQYF. In nucleotides, the CDR3 is TGTGCCAGCAGACGGACAGAAATAAACGAGCAGTACTTC.

The chain is built from TRBV30 and TRBJ1-2; D is undetermined. CDR1 is GTSNPN, CDR2 SVGIG, per germline (reference sequence). CDR3 length: 13 residues. Trimming removed 3 bases from V and 9 bases from J, with 17 bases in between. This CDR3 reads CAWRGSVYSRYTF. The DNA for the CDR3 is TGTGCCTGGAGGGGTTCGGTTTACAGCCGCTACACCTTC.

V and J are TRBV7-3 and TRBJ1-2; 7 bases align to TRBD1. Germline assignment: CDR1 SGHTA and CDR2 FQGTGA. Trimming cost V 1 base and J 2 bases; bases outside gene matches: 7. The CDR3 has 16 residues. The CDR3 spells CASSLMATGKNYGYTF. CDR3 nucleotide sequence: TGTGCCAGCAGCTTAATGGCGACAGGGAAAAACTATGGCTACACCTTC.